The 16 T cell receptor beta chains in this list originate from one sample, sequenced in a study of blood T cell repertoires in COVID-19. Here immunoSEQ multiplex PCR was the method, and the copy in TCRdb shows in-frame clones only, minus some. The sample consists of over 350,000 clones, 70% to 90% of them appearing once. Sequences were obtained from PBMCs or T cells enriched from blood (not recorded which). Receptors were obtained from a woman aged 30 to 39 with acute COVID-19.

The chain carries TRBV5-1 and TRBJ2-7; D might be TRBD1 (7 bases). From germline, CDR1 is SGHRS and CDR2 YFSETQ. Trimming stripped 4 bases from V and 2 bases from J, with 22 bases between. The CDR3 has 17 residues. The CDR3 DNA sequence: TGCGCCAGCAGCGTCGACTTGTTGGACAGGAGGGCCTACGAGCAGTACTTC. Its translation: CASSVDLLDRRAYEQYF. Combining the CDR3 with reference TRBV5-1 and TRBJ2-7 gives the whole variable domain KAGVTQTPRYLIKTRGQQVTLSCSPISGHRSVSWYQQTPGQGLQFLFEYFSETQRNKGNFPGRFSGRQFSNSRSEMNVSTLELGDSALYLCASSVDLLDRRAYEQYFGPGTRLTVT.

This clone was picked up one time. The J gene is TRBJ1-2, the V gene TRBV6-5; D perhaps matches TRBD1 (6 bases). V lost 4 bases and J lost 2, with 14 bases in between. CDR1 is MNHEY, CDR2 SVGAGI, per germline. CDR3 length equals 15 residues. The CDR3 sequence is CASSLGTHDNYGYTF. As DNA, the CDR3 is TGTGCCAGCAGTTTAGGGACACATGACAACTATGGCTACACCTTC.

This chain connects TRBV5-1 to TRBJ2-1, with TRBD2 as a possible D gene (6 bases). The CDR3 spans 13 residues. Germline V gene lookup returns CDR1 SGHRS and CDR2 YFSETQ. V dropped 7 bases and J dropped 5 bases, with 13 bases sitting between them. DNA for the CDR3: TGCGCCAGCGGAGGGGCCGATGACAATGAGCAGTTCTTC. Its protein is CASGGADDNEQFF.

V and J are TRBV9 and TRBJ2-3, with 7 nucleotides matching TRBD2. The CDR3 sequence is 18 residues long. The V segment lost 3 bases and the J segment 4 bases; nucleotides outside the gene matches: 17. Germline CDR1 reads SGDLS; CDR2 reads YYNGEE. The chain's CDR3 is CASSAPFLGGPSPDTQYF. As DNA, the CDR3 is TGTGCCAGCAGCGCACCTTTCCTGGGAGGGCCTTCCCCAGATACGCAGTATTTT. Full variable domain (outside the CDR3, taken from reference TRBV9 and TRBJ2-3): DSGVTQTPKHLITATGQRVTLRCSPRSGDLSVYWYQQSLDQGLQFLIQYYNGEERAKGNILERFSAQQFPDLHSELNLSSLELGDSALYFCASSAPFLGGPSPDTQYFGPGTRLTVL.

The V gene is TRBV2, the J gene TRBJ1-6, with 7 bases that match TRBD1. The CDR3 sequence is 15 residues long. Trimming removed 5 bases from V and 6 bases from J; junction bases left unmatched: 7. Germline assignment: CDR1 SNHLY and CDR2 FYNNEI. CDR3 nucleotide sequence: TGTGCCAGCAGTAAGGGTGACAGGGCTAATTCACCCCTCCACTTT. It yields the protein CASSKGDRANSPLHF.

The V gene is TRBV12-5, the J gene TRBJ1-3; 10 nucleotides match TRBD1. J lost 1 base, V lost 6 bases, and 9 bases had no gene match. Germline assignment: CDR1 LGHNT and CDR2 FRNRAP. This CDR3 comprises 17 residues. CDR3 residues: CASGTGQGEGSGNTIYF. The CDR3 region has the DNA TGTGCTAGTGGGACCGGACAGGGGGAAGGTTCTGGAAACACCATATATTTT. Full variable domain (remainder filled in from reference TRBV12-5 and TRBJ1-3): DARVTQTPRHKVTEMGQEVTMRCQPILGHNTVFWYRQTMMQGLELLAYFRNRAPLDDSGMPKDRFSAEMPDATLATLKIQPSEPRDSAVYFCASGTGQGEGSGNTIYFGEGSWLTVV.

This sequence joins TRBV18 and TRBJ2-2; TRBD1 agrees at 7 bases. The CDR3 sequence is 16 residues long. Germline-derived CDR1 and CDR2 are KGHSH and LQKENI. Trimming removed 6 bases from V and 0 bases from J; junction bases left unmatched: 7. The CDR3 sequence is CASSPTGTPNTGELFF. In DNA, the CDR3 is TGTGCCAGCTCCCCGACAGGGACCCCGAACACCGGGGAGCTGTTTTTT.

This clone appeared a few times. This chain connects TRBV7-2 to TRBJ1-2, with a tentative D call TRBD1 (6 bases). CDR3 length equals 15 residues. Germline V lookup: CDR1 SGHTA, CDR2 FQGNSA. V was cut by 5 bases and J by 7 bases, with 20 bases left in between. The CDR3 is CASSKVGTFDPGYTF. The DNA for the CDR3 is TGTGCCAGCAGCAAGGTCGGGACATTTGATCCTGGCTACACCTTC.

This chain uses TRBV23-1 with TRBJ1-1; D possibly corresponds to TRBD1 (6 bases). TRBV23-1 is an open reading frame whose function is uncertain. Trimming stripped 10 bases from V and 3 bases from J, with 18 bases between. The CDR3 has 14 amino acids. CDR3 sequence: CATAPAGAHTEAFF. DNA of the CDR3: TGCGCCACGGCCCCAGCAGGGGCCCACACTGAAGCTTTCTTT.

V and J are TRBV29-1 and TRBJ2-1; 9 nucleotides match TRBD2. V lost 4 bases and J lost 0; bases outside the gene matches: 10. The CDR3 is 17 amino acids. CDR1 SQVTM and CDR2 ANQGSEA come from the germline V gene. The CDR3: CSVVGAGGHDSYNEQFF. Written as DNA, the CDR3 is TGCAGCGTTGTTGGAGCGGGGGGCCACGACTCCTACAATGAGCAGTTCTTC.

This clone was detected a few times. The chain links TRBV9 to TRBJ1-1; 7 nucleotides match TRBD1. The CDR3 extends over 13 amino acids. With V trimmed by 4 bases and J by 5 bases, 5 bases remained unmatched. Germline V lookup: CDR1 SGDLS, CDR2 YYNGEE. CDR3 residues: CASSPGQVTEAFF. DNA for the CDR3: TGTGCCAGCAGCCCCGGACAGGTGACTGAAGCTTTCTTT.

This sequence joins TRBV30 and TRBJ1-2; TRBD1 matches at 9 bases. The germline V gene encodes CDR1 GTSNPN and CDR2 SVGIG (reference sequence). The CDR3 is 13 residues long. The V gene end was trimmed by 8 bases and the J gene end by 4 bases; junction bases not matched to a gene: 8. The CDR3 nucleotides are TGTGCCAGGACCGGGACAGGGCTCTATGGCTACACCTTC. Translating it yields CARTGTGLYGYTF.

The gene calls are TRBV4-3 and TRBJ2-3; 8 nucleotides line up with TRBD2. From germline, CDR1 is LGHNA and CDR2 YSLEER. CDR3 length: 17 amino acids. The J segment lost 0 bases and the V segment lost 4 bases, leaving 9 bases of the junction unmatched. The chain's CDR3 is CASSPQLAVTSTDTQYF. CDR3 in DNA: TGCGCCAGCAGCCCACAACTAGCGGTAACTAGCACAGATACGCAGTATTTT.

The CDR3 sequence: CASGGIPSYEQYF. The CDR3 region has the DNA TGCGCCAGCGGGGGGATACCCTCCTACGAGCAGTACTTC. The chain recombines TRBV5-1 with TRBJ2-7; TRBD2 might be the D (6 bases). V shed 7 bases and J shed 0 bases, with 11 bases lying between them. CDR1 is SGHRS, CDR2 YFSETQ, per germline. This CDR3 contains 13 residues.

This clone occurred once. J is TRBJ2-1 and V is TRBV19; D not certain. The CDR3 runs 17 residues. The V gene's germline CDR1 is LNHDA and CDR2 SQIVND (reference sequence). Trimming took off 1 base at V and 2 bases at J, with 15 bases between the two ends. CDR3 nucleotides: TGTGCCAGTAGTATAGCCATTAGCCGTATCCCCTACAATGAGCAGTTCTTC. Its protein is CASSIAISRIPYNEQFF.

The DNA for the CDR3 is TGTGCCAGCAGCTTAGCGCCAGGCCTGTGGGCTAATGAAAAACTGTTTTTT. This sequence encodes CASSLAPGLWANEKLFF. The genes are TRBV7-2 and TRBJ1-4, with D unresolved. Trimming removed 0 bases at V and 3 bases at J, with 14 bases between. This CDR3 is built from 17 residues. Germline CDR1 SGHTA, CDR2 FQGNSA.